This TCR beta chain was documented in a study of OX40 agonist ivuxolimab in advanced cancers. This CDR3 is built from 16 residues. The germline V gene has CDR1 SGHRS and CDR2 YFSETQ. V gave up 1 base and J gave up 1 base, with 14 bases separating them. Sequencing was performed with immunoSEQ multiplex PCR; in TCRdb, only in-frame clones are kept and a portion is missing. The sample contains 79,000 or so clones, about 89% of which appear only once. This specimen was CD4+ or CD8+ T cells sorted from blood, taken in a trial of the OX40 agonist ivuxolimab. The clonotype was recovered from an adult with an advanced solid tumor such as melanoma, head and neck, liver or kidney cancer. The chain combines TRBV5-1 with TRBJ2-5, with D perhaps TRBD1 or TRBD2 (6 bases each). CDR3 DNA sequence: TGCGCCAGCAGCTTGAACGGGGGCGGGCTCCAAGAGACCCAGTACTTC. It translates to CASSLNGGGLQETQYF.